This TCR beta chain was documented in a study of cytomegalovirus exposure and HLA in healthy donors. The PCR used 60 Vbeta and 13 Jbeta primers. Assay: immunoSEQ multiplex PCR; the TCRdb copy retains only in-frame clones and omits some. The sample consists of 110,000 to 150,000 clones, 60% to 85% of them appearing once. Germline CDR1 LGHNT, CDR2 FRNRAP. The CDR3 has 15 residues. V was trimmed by 3 bases and J by 6 bases, leaving 17 bases between them. The chain employs TRBV12-5 and TRBJ1-1; D perhaps matches TRBD1 (5 bases). The specimen was PBMCs. The clonotype comes from a male donor in good health and CMV-seronegative. CDR3 sequence reads: CASGFGGGTPPEAFF. CDR3 DNA sequence: TGTGCTAGTGGTTTCGGGGGGGGGACGCCCCCTGAAGCTTTCTTT.